This TCR beta chain was sequenced during a study of cytomegalovirus exposure and HLA in healthy donors. Study-wide findings and caveats: TCR clusters originating in the first cohort tended to co-occur in the roughly 120 validation repertoires, according to a later analysis. Specific recognition of CMV antigens was confirmed in vitro for a few chains (all CMV-associated). Researchers catalogued under 200 TCR beta chains as cytomegalovirus-associated.

While the first cohort had fewer than 850 subjects, the donors belonged to the separate validation cohort of roughly 130 subjects. Clones were sequenced by immunoSEQ multiplex PCR, and TCRdb holds only the in-frame ones, with some missing. The data contain under 65,000 clones, roughly 95% of them seen just once; the ten biggest clones take up roughly 6.3%. Points on this clone: Its cognate antigen is unknown.

The CDR3 runs to 15 residues. The germline gives CDR1 MNHNS, CDR2 SASEGT. J lost 4 bases, V lost 3 bases, and 6 bases had no gene match. The TCR sequence derives from a woman aged 18-29 years in good health and CMV-seropositive. What was sequenced was PBMCs. The V call is TRBV6-1, the J call TRBJ2-7, with TRBD2 matching over 10 bases. CDR3 loop: CASSEPLAGPYEQYF. The CDR3 DNA sequence: TGTGCCAGCAGTGAGCCACTAGCGGGACCTTACGAGCAGTACTTC.